The present T cell receptor (beta chain) was sequenced within a study of T cell changes during pregnancy in multiple sclerosis. The table came from immunoSEQ multiplex PCR; TCRdb's copy has only in-frame clones and leaves some out. This sample has fewer than 85,000 clones, with roughly 92% found just once. The germline CDR1 and CDR2 sequences are MNHEY and SMNVEV (reference sequence). There are 13 residues in the CDR3. Deletions cut 4 bases from V and 2 bases from J, with 9 bases between. The TCR originated in a female donor with multiple sclerosis, enrolled in a pregnancy study. The specimen comprised peripheral blood, sampled in the second trimester of pregnancy. The chain joins TRBV27 to TRBJ2-7; TRBD2 is a possible D gene (6 bases). The CDR3 spells CASSSRGPYEQYF. The CDR3 coding sequence is TGTGCCAGCAGTTCGCGGGGCCCCTACGAGCAGTACTTC.